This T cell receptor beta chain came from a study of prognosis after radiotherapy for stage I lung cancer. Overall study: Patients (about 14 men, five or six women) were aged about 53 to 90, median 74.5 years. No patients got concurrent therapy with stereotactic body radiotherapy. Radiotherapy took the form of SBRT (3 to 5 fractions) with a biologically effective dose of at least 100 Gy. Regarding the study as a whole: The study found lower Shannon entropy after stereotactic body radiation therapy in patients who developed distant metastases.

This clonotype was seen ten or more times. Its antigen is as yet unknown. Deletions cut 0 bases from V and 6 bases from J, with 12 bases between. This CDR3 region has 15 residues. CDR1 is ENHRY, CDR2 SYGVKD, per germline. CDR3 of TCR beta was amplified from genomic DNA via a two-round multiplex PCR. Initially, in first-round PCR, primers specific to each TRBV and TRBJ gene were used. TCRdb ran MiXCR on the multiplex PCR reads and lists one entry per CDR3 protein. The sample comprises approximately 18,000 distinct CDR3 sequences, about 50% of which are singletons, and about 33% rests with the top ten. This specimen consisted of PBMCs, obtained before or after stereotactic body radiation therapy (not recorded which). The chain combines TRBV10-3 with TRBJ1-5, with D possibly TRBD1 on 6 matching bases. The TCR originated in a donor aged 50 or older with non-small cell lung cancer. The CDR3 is CAISESPTGSQPQHF. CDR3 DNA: TGTGCCATCAGTGAGTCCCCCACAGGGAGTCAGCCCCAGCATTTT.